The sequence of this TCR beta chain was determined in a study of cytomegalovirus exposure and HLA in healthy donors (TCRdb year 2017). At the level of the whole study: An earlier analysis of under 600 of the donors reported 250 to 350 Gb of sequence data and some 100 million unique TCR beta sequences from 150 million to 200 million T cells. An early release covering approximately 600 HLA-typed donors comprised about 300 gigabases of sequencing data and approximately 85 million unique TCR sequences. Of the roughly 400 genotyped donors, 75% to 85% were placed in the genetic ancestry cluster associated with self-reported Caucasian donors. The aim of the study was to test whether cataloging public T cell receptors could identify signatures of past pathogen exposure. The study profiled the T cell repertoires of around 700 subjects by immunosequencing and related them to cytomegalovirus serostatus. Besides the first cohort of 666 subjects, a separate validation cohort made up of over 100 different subjects was used. To predict cytomegalovirus infection status, the study combined high-throughput TCR immunosequencing, statistical association of individual TCRs with disease status, and machine learning. To study patterns of TCR occurrence, a later analysis re-analyzed previously published TCR beta repertoires from hundreds of donors and added high-resolution HLA genotyping. In the later analysis, no new phenotypic data were used to find candidate immune exposures; instead, reliance was placed on TCR beta sequences and their occurrence across donors. In an earlier analysis of roughly 600 of the donors, high-throughput TCR beta sequencing was used to judge whether each TCR beta V gene segment behaved as functional or pseudogenic. Donor age, sex, ethnicity and CMV serostatus were collected together with the repertoire data. In a later genetic analysis, genome-wide SNP genotypes for about three fifths of the 666 donors were used, and that subset was treated as a discovery cohort. All discovery cohort repertoires had been generated on a single sequencing platform. HLA typing included class I and class II loci at four-digit resolution. The number of typed donors differed by locus: roughly 620-640 for A, B, C, DRB1 and DQB1; some 540 for DQA1; around 610 for DPA1; and roughly 450 for DPB1. Because of strong linkage in the cohort, 5 or 6 DR-DQ haplotypes were treated as single units for association and clustering. On average, 235,054 unique TCR beta nucleotide sequences were sequenced per donor among some 430 genotyped donors of the cohort, with 15% to 20% of those sequences being non-productive.

Preparation of the library involved the immunoSEQ multiplex PCR assay. A mixture of 60 forward primers for TCR Vbeta segments and 13 reverse primers for TCR Jbeta segments was used in the multiplex PCR. A multiplex PCR assay on genomic DNA amplified the CDR3 region of rearranged TCR beta genes. The Illumina HiSeq System was used to sequence the amplified TCR beta libraries as 87-base-pair reads. Under the source paper's analysis protocol: A later analysis counted about 82 million unique TCR beta chains across the 650 to 700 repertoires, and roughly 10 million of these chains were shared by at least two donors. Raw reads were error-corrected and collapsed into unique sequences by a nearest-neighbor algorithm in which closely related sequences were merged to remove PCR and sequencing errors. Alignment of CDR3 sequences to IMGT reference sequences was used to assign V, D and J gene segments. Each retained sequence needed at least a six-nucleotide match to both a V gene segment and a J gene segment. Rearrangements were classified as productive when the CDR3 lacked stop codons and remained in frame with V and J, and all other rearrangements were classified as non-productive. Following IMGT convention, CDR3 was defined as the stretch from the second conserved V-encoded cysteine up to the conserved J-encoded phenylalanine. The earlier analysis of a few hundred of the donors excluded sequences that lacked an unambiguous match to a single V gene segment. In an earlier analysis of 587 of the donors, V segments were called functional above 56.7% productive rearrangements and were called segregating when the between-donor standard deviation exceeded 5%. A statistical classification framework was built to diagnose cytomegalovirus status from the catalog of TCR beta chain sequences. In a later analysis, V and J genes were assigned by comparing TCR nucleotide sequences against IMGT/GENE-DB human TR gene sequences. The TCRdist pipeline was used in a later analysis to assign CDR3 sequences and most-parsimonious VDJ recombination scenarios. In a later analysis, every TCR beta chain was defined by the combination of its CDR3 amino acid sequence and its V-gene family, and reads without a unique V-gene family were dropped. In a later analysis, 550 to 650 highly shared, low-generation-probability nucleotide sequences were removed to address suspected cross-contamination and a sequencing artifact. In a later analysis, a clonal expansion index was calculated for each public chain from normalized within-repertoire ranks of inferred template counts. A later analysis computed generation probabilities with a VDJ recombination model fitted to out-of-frame rearrangements, and checked the results against IGoR. In a later analysis, TCR-TCR, TCR-HLA and TCR-CMV co-occurrence was scored with hypergeometric tests, and a repertoire-size bias correction was applied to TCR pairs. A later analysis estimated false discovery rates by permuting HLA or CMV assignments 20 times. In a later analysis, co-occurring TCRs were grouped using DBSCAN, and TCRdist sequence similarity was added for clustering within HLA-allele-positive subsets. Repertoires with fewer than 30,000 or more than 120,000 public chains were left out of co-occurrence clustering, as were five repertoires with anomalous nucleotide sharing. Drawn from immuneACCESS, this table holds only the in-frame rearrangements with V and J called that TCRdb kept. Clones are partly lost; checked studies trace under half to an unresolved V gene and leave the rest unexplained. That table gives V, J and clone size, and the DNA gave D and trimming. The sample profile shows roughly 120,000 clones; 78% of them were found once. In total, the top ten clones hold 1.3% of the sample.

V is pared back by 3 bases and J by 6 bases, with 15 bases lying between the germline termini. The cysteine opens and the phenylalanine closes a CDR3 of 15 amino acids. Solely the CDR3 DNA is kept, with 45 bases framed from the first base. For CDR1 and CDR2, the germline V gene lists SNHLY and FYNNEI. Overall study results and their limits: A later analysis reported that several top co-occurrence clusters appeared linked to parvovirus B19, influenza, CMV and Epstein-Barr virus. The sequencing pipeline was judged likely to have produced a cluster of highly shared sequence variants as a technical artifact. In a later analysis, HLA-associated TCR beta chains were found to be more clonally expanded and to have lower generation probabilities than equally common non-associated chains. An association between a missense DCLRE1C variant and V-gene and J-gene trimming of TCR beta chains was found in a later genetic analysis and replicated in an independent cohort. A further reported finding was that TCR beta sequences accurately predicted the HLA-A and HLA-B alleles for most subjects in the first cohort. According to a later genetic analysis, donors in an Asian-associated ancestry cluster had fewer N-insertions in productive TCRs than the roughly 670-donor mean. It was suggested by the authors that the approach could potentially be generalized to other disease states and immunological phenotypes. Most TCR sequences were observed very rarely across donors, whereas some public TCRs were present in many individuals. Some IMGT-functional V segments, including TRBV6-2 and TRBV6-3, could not be told apart with the 87-base-pair reads, so those segments were excluded. In a later analysis, TCR association rates were found to vary across HLA loci, with the most associated TCRs seen for DRB1 alleles and the fewest for HLA-C alleles. Three of the identified cytomegalovirus-associated TCR beta chains were confirmed in vitro to be specific for cytomegalovirus antigens. A later analysis associated 15,000 or so TCR beta sequences with specific HLA alleles at a false discovery rate of 0.05. Most CMV-associated TCR beta chains appeared to be HLA-restricted in a later analysis, and the HLA associations seemed to be driven largely by CMV exposure. When HLA alleles, especially DR and DQ, strongly co-occurred, TCR associations were difficult to assign to individual alleles. In the study, 150 to 200 TCR beta chains were listed as associated with cytomegalovirus. In an earlier analysis of roughly 500 of the donors, most TCR beta V segments appeared in productive rearrangements about 90% or about 30% of the time, broadly matching IMGT annotations. Because some donors lacked HLA typing at each locus, the association tests relied only on the typed subset. Roughly uniform sequencing depth across donors was assumed in presence/absence analyses, although this assumption may not hold. Linkage disequilibrium might explain the correlated functional status among segregating V segments, but an unknown experimental factor could not be ruled out. About 17 rarely observed V segments, including chromosome 9 orphons, were excluded from the earlier analysis of 550 to 700 of the donors because counts were too low. Only TCR beta chains were sequenced in this cohort, and the absence of alpha or paired-chain data limited detectable features. Immune exposure information for the cohort was limited to CMV serostatus. In both the original and validation cohorts, the classifier was reported to diagnose cytomegalovirus status with high specificity and sensitivity.

The cohort was made up of approximately 670 healthy bone marrow donors. Cohort members were all nominally healthy when sampled, although unrecorded immune exposures were likely present. The donor tested CMV seronegative, placing the donor among the 300 to 450 seronegative members of the cohort. Every donor gave a peripheral blood sample, and the peripheral blood mononuclear cells from that sample were used for TCR beta sequencing. Genomic DNA was extracted from the blood cell samples with the Qiagen DNeasy Blood Extraction Kit. Worth noting for this clone: The antigen it binds to is not known. No much larger clone is present one base from it, and per-base qualities are unavailable.

This clonotype was sampled from a woman aged 25 to 45 in good health and CMV-seronegative. Sequencing input: PBMCs. The chain is encoded by TRBV2 joined to TRBJ1-5; no confident D gene assignment can be made. In nucleotide form, the sequence is TGTGCCAGCAGTGAGATTTCTAAGCGGGGTCAGCCCCAGCATTTT. It codes for CASSEISKRGQPQHF.